These 16 T cell receptor beta chains share one sample of origin, sequenced in a study of post-analysis software for immune sequencing data (dated by TCRdb to about 2015). Broader findings and caveats from the paper: Four to six TRBV segments, including TRBV5-6, TRBV5-1 and TRBV20-1, were significantly more frequent in patients than controls.

Library preparation used PCR. The sequencer listed for this sample is Illumina HiSeq 2500. To reduce PCR and sequencing biases, unique molecular identifiers were incorporated into the TCR beta cDNA libraries. TCRdb reran the public reads through fastp at Q25 and MiXCR, keeping productive beta chains. One record per CDR3 amino acid sequence lists the most common genes and DNA. This sample gives under 900,000 distinct CDR3 sequences in total; around 50% of them show up just once. The top ten constitute about 4.8% of the sample. Their antigens are not known. Source material: blood. The origin of the receptors is a girl between 10 and 17 years old with multiple sclerosis.

This clonotype has just a few counts. The chain carries TRBV12-3 or TRBV12-4 and TRBJ1-2, with 9 bases aligning to TRBD1. The CDR3 contains 14 residues. V shed 3 bases and J 6 bases; nucleotides not matched to a gene: 5. The CDR3 nucleotides read TGTGCCAGCAGTTTCGACGACAGGGGGGATGGCTACACCTTC. Residues: CASSFDDRGDGYTF.

This chain links TRBV6-6 with TRBJ2-7; maybe TRBD1 (5 bases). From germline, CDR1 is MNHNY and CDR2 SVGAGI (reference sequence). Trimming shortened V by 8 bases and J by 5 bases, and 16 bases separated the two germline ends. This CDR3 spans 13 amino acids. CDR3 loop: CASLGQGPHEQYF. The DNA of the CDR3 is TGTGCCAGCTTGGGGCAGGGTCCCCACGAGCAGTACTTC.

This chain connects TRBV6-6 to TRBJ1-1, with D uncertain. V was clipped by 6 bases and J by 2 bases, with 16 bases between them. From germline, CDR1 is MNHNY and CDR2 SVGAGI (reference sequence). The CDR3 length is 15 residues. The CDR3 sequence is CASSQRGERNTEAFF. CDR3 coding DNA: TGTGCCAGCAGCCAACGAGGTGAAAGAAACACTGAAGCTTTCTTT.

J is TRBJ2-2 and V is TRBV6-1; TRBD2 aligns across 7 bases. V was pared by 0 bases and J by 2 bases, with 3 bases of the junction left unmatched. The CDR3 consists of 16 residues. Germline V gives CDR1 MNHNS, CDR2 SASEGT. CDR3 sequence reads: CASSEAERDNTGELFF. In nucleotides, the CDR3 is TGTGCCAGCAGTGAAGCGGAGCGGGATAACACCGGGGAGCTGTTTTTT.

The sample holds one count of this clonotype. The chain links TRBV11-3 to TRBJ2-1; unclear D gene. The CDR3 runs 15 residues. Trimming removed 4 bases from V and 1 base from J, with 11 bases in between. Germline V CDR1 and CDR2: SGHNT, YENEEA. The DNA for the CDR3 is TGTGCCAGCAGCTATAGCCCCGGTTCCTACAATGAGCAGTTCTTC. Translating it yields CASSYSPGSYNEQFF.

This clonotype was found a few times. This chain connects TRBV20-1 to TRBJ1-1; 7 bases fit TRBD1. Germline loops: CDR1 DFQATT, CDR2 SNEGSKA (reference sequence). The CDR3 consists of 19 residues. Trimming cost V 0 bases and J 1 base; bases outside gene matches: 17. CDR3 region: CSARDSLKLPTGRNTEAFF. Written as DNA, the CDR3 is TGCAGTGCTAGAGACTCCCTGAAATTACCGACAGGGCGGAACACTGAAGCTTTCTTT.

This clonotype has only a few counts. V usage is TRBV5-1 and J usage is TRBJ2-5; a possible D gene is TRBD2 (7 bases). The CDR3 loop spans 16 amino acids. The germline V gene has CDR1 SGHRS and CDR2 YFSETQ. V lost 0 bases, J lost 2 bases, and 14 bases lay in between. The CDR3 DNA reads as TGCGCCAGCAGCTTGGGTACAGCGGGGACACAAGAGACCCAGTACTTC. Translating it yields CASSLGTAGTQETQYF.

The rearrangement joins TRBV5-1 to TRBJ1-1, with D uncertain. CDR3 size: 13 residues. CDR1 and CDR2 (germline): SGHRS, YFSETQ. The germline V and J ends were trimmed by 5 bases and 1 base, with 9 bases remaining between them. The CDR3 is CASRVGQNTEAFF. CDR3 nucleotides: TGCGCCAGCAGGGTCGGGCAGAACACTGAAGCTTTCTTT.

J is TRBJ1-1 and V is TRBV28, with D maybe TRBD1 (5 bases). V was shortened by 5 bases and J by 1 base, with 8 bases between the two germline ends. The CDR3 is 13 residues long. The germline gives CDR1 MDHEN, CDR2 SYDVKM. The CDR3 DNA reads as TGTGCCAGCAGTGCCGGGGGGAACACTGAAGCTTTCTTT. As protein: CASSAGGNTEAFF. The full variable domain, with the rest looked up from reference TRBV28 and TRBJ1-1, is DVKVTQSSRYLVKRTGEKVFLECVQDMDHENMFWYRQDPGLGLRLIYFSYDVKMKEKGDIPEGYSVSREKKERFSLILESASTNQTSMYLCASSAGGNTEAFFGQGTRLTVV.

This sequence joins TRBV4-2 and TRBJ2-1, with TRBD2 matching over 7 bases. Germline V gene sequence: CDR1 LGHNA, CDR2 YNFKEQ. V lost 1 base and J lost 9; bases outside the gene matches: 6. The CDR3 length is 14 residues. CDR3 in amino acids: CASSQASGEREQFF. CDR3 coding DNA: TGTGCCAGCAGCCAAGCCAGCGGGGAACGTGAGCAGTTCTTC.

This chain joins TRBV5-1 and TRBJ2-5; D uncertain. V lost 4 bases and J 3 bases, leaving 10 bases between the germline ends. This CDR3 region has 13 residues. Germline CDR1 reads SGHRS; CDR2 reads YFSETQ. CDR3 residues: CASSLWVEETQYF. CDR3 DNA sequence: TGCGCCAGCAGCCTCTGGGTCGAAGAGACCCAGTACTTC. Using reference TRBV5-1 and TRBJ2-5 for the parts outside the CDR3, the full variable domain is KAGVTQTPRYLIKTRGQQVTLSCSPISGHRSVSWYQQTPGQGLQFLFEYFSETQRNKGNFPGRFSGRQFSNSRSEMNVSTLELGDSALYLCASSLWVEETQYFGPGTRLLVL.

The CDR3 loop reads CASSQRLAGSTDTQYF. For the CDR3, the DNA is TGCGCCAGCAGCCAAAGACTAGCGGGGAGCACAGATACGCAGTATTTT. J is TRBJ2-3 and V is TRBV5-1; 11 positions agree with TRBD2. The CDR3 spans 16 residues. V gave up 4 bases and J gave up 0 bases; unmatched junction bases: 4. Germline V CDR1 and CDR2: SGHRS, YFSETQ. Based on the CDR3 plus reference TRBV5-1 and TRBJ2-3, the full variable domain is KAGVTQTPRYLIKTRGQQVTLSCSPISGHRSVSWYQQTPGQGLQFLFEYFSETQRNKGNFPGRFSGRQFSNSRSEMNVSTLELGDSALYLCASSQRLAGSTDTQYFGPGTRLTVL.

This clonotype was observed a handful of times. The chain combines TRBV7-9 with TRBJ2-3; D not resolved. Germline CDR1 reads SEHNR; CDR2 reads FQNEAQ (reference sequence). The CDR3 is 14 residues long. The ends were cut back, 3 bases at V and 1 base at J, with 8 bases in the middle. CDR3 protein: CASSFKLGTDTQYF. CDR3 coding DNA: TGTGCCAGCAGCTTTAAGCTGGGCACAGATACGCAGTATTTT.

V usage is TRBV7-8 and J usage is TRBJ2-1; TRBD2 agrees at 8 bases. The CDR3 has 18 amino acids. Trimming took 2 bases from V and 4 from J; bases not matched to a gene: 13. Per the germline V gene, CDR1 is SGHVS and CDR2 is FQNEAQ. For the CDR3, the DNA is TGTGCCAGCAGCTTATCGATTATAAGTAGCGGGAAGTACAATGAGCAGTTCTTC. Encoded protein: CASSLSIISSGKYNEQFF.

V and J are TRBV6-5 and TRBJ2-7; 7 positions agree with TRBD2. The CDR3 is 17 amino acids. Germline CDR1 and CDR2: MNHEY and SVGAGI. After removal of 4 bases from V and 5 bases from J, the junction contained 17 bases not matched to a gene. The CDR3: CASSSTTSGGRGDEQYF. CDR3 nucleotides: TGTGCCAGCAGTTCCACCACATCGGGCGGGAGAGGCGACGAGCAGTACTTC.

This clonotype has only one observation. This sequence joins TRBV7-9 and TRBJ1-1; D possibly corresponds to TRBD1 (5 bases). The CDR3 contains 17 residues. V lost 6 bases and J 0 bases, leaving 20 bases between the germline ends. The germline V gene has CDR1 SEHNR and CDR2 FQNEAQ (reference sequence). The CDR3 loop reads CASSKPGGVLMNTEAFF. The CDR3 DNA sequence: TGTGCCAGCAGTAAACCCGGAGGGGTCCTGATGAACACTGAAGCTTTCTTT.